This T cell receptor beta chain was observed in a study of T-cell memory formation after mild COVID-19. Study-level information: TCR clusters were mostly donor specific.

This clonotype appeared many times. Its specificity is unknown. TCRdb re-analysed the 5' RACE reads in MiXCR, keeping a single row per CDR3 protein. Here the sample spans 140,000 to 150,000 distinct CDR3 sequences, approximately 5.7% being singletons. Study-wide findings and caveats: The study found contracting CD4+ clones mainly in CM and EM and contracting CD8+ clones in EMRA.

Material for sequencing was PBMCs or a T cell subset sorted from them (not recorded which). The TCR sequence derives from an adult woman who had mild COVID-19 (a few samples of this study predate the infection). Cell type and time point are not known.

The CDR3 DNA follows: TGTGCCAGCAGCTTGGCGGGAGAGGGAGATACGCAGTATTTT. Residues: CASSLAGEGDTQYF. The gene calls are TRBV5-6 and TRBJ2-3, with D possibly being TRBD2 (6 bases). Germline V lookup: CDR1 SGHDT, CDR2 YYEEEE. V was trimmed by 0 bases and J by 5 bases, leaving 10 bases between them. This CDR3 is built from 14 residues.